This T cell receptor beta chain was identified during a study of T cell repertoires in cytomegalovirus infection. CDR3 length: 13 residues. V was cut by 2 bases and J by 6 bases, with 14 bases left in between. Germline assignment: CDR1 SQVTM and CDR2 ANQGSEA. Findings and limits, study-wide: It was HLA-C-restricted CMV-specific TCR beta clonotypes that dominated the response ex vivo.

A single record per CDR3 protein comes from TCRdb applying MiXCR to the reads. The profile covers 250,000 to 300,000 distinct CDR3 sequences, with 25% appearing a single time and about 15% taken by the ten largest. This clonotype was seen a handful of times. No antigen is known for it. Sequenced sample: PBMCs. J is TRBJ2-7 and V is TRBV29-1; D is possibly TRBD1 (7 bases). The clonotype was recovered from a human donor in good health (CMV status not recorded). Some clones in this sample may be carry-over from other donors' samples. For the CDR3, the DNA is TGCAGCGTTGAACGGGCAGGGGGAGGCGAGCAGTACTTC. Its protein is CSVERAGGGEQYF.